Listed here is a single TCR beta chain. This entry is derived from a study of molecular identifiers for immune sequencing clone quantification. Overall study context: Replicate RNA from roughly 20,000 or 100,000 naive CD8 T cells formed five aliquots; four were sequenced.

Germline CDR1 reads MNHEY; CDR2 reads SVGEGT. With V trimmed by 10 bases and J by 3 bases, 9 bases remained unmatched. The CDR3 has 14 residues. Previously published methods and listed TCR primers were used for the bulk TCR libraries. MiXCR, applied by TCRdb to the PCR reads, yields one record per CDR3 protein. The profile covers some 320,000 distinct CDR3 sequences, with about a fifth appearing a single time and 0.81% taken by the ten largest. Sorting recovered naive CD8 T cells on a CD8+CD4-CCR7+CD45RA+ profile. The V call is TRBV6-2 or TRBV6-3, the J call TRBJ2-7; 10 nucleotides agree with TRBD2. The sequence was collected from a human donor in good health. Some libraries in this study had Jurkat cell RNA spiked in. Sequences were obtained from naive CD8+ T cells from blood, with Jurkat cell RNA spiked in. The subset is: FACS-sorted CD8+CD4-CCR7+CD45RA+ naive T cells. In DNA, the CDR3 is TGTGCCACCGGCCCTAGCGGGGGAATCTACGAGCAGTACTTC. It specifies CATGPSGGIYEQYF.